Below, one TCR beta chain is given with its context. The specificity of this receptor is unknown. Per-base quality was not reported, and no clone a single base away is much larger than it. These data come from a study of T cell responses to AZD1222 COVID-19 vaccine (dated by TCRdb to the early 2020s). About the investigation overall: TCR sequencing covered roughly 230 trial participants: 200 to 220 given two doses of AZD1222 and 26 given two doses of MenACWY control vaccine. Trial participants were enrolled by age into subgroups of 18-55, 56-69 and 70-plus years, and approximately 150, 30 and 60 TCR-sequenced participants, respectively, were included in these subgroups.

Here is what the overall study found, with its caveats: Most participants were white British and females outnumbered males, and the authors suggested that clonal diversity may have been underestimated. The whole spike protein was spanned by vaccine-associated CD4 TCRs, and dominant responses were seen in regions 160-218 and 743-854. Because no day 14 peak-response samples were available, the repertoires could be characterized only after the peak T cell response. The 56-69-year group was small, and its depth increase did not reach significance, likely because of low power. Conclusions about previously exposed vaccinees are limited, since just a handful of AZD1222 recipients were seropositive for SARS-CoV-2 at baseline. A significant rise in spike-specific TCR breadth and depth was observed after two AZD1222 doses relative to day 0 and relative to MenACWY recipients. Reportedly, almost half of the unique spike-specific TCRs recognized epitopes lying outside the regions that are mutated in the B.1.351 and B.1.1.7 variants.

The CDR3 regions of human TCRbeta chains were analyzed by immunosequencing. In the paper's pipeline: Repertoire TCRs were checked for matches against a reference library of SARS-CoV-2-specific TCRs that had been generated using the MIRA antigen-specificity platform. Breadth meant the fraction of unique TCRs that were SARS-CoV-2-associated, whereas depth meant the fraction of total T cells that were SARS-CoV-2-associated. Each spike-specific TCR was assigned to its reactive spike region and to a CD4 or CD8 class using the MIRA data. Log10-transformed breadth and depth values were compared by one-way ANOVA with Sidak's multiple comparisons tests. TCRdb mirrors the immuneACCESS table, restricted to in-frame sequences. Some clones are absent from its copies; in checked studies, under half trace to an unresolved V gene, and the reason for the others is unknown. That table supplies the V and J calls and clone size; D and trimming were determined from the DNA. The sample table records more than 150,000 clones; 92% of these occur just once. The ten top clones hold around 1.9% of the sample.

The time point label here, explained by the study, means: about 28 days (+/-7) after the second vaccine dose. AZD1222 recipients given second doses at about 4 weeks or at about 12 weeks were pooled, since spike-specific TCR depth and breadth were not found to differ between the two schedules. The vaccinee samples were drawn from two UK trials, COV001 and COV002, one of which was a single-blind randomized controlled phase 2/3 trial testing AZD1222 (ChAdOx1 nCoV-19) in healthy adults. For TCRbeta chain sequencing, PBMC samples from trial participants were taken at day 0 and at day 28 after the second dose. The CDR3 spans 14 residues, from the cysteine through the phenylalanine. Of all the DNA, just the CDR3 is kept, 42 bases in frame from base 1. V was cut back by 4 bases and J by 0 bases, leaving a gap of 6 bases between them. CDR1 and CDR2 were assigned from the germline V gene (reference sequence) as LGHDT and YNNKEL.

Sequencing used peripheral blood, obtained 28 days after the second AZD1222 dose. The chain is encoded by TRBV3-1 (or the pseudogene TRBV3-2) joined to TRBJ1-4; the D gene remains uncertain. The clonotype comes from an adult who received the AZD1222 COVID-19 vaccine. The CDR3 protein is CASSLATTNEKLFF. The sequenced DNA is TGTGCCAGCAGCCTAGCTACAACTAATGAAAAACTGTTTTTT.